The clone carrying this T cell receptor (beta chain) was detected many times. The data originate from a study of blood T cell repertoires in COVID-19. Study overall: Sources were T cells, B-cell-depleted T cells, or PBMCs; the material itself was cDNA or gDNA.

Original handling: Amplification from reference gene primers served as the basis for estimated nucleated cell counts. Sequenced by immunoSEQ multiplex PCR; TCRdb stores in-frame clones only, minus some. V, J and clone size were drawn from that table, and D and trimming were deduced from the DNA. The table records about 180,000 clones, about 86% of them present only once. There are 10 residues in the CDR3. Germline CDR1 reads SQVTM; CDR2 reads ANQGSEA. Germline trimming cut 4 bases from V and 10 bases from J; bases unmatched to any gene: 3. The TCR comes from a man aged 50-59 years with active or convalescent COVID-19. V gene TRBV29-1 combines with J gene TRBJ2-7; 8 bases match TRBD1. The sample taken for sequencing was peripheral blood. CDR3 loop: CSVVTGEQYF. Here the CDR3 DNA reads TGCAGCGTTGTGACAGGGGAACAGTACTTC.